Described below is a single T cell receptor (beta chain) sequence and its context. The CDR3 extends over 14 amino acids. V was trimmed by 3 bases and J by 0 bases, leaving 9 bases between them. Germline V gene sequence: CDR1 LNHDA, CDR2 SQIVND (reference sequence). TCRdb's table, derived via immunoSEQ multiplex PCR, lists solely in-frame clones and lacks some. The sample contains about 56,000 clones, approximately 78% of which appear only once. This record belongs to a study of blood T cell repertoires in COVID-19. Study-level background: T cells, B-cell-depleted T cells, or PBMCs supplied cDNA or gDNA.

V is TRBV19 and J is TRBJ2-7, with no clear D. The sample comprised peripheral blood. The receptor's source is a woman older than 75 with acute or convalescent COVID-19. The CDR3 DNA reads TGTGCCAGTAGTATTCCAGGTCTCTCCTACGAGCAGTACTTC. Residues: CASSIPGLSYEQYF.